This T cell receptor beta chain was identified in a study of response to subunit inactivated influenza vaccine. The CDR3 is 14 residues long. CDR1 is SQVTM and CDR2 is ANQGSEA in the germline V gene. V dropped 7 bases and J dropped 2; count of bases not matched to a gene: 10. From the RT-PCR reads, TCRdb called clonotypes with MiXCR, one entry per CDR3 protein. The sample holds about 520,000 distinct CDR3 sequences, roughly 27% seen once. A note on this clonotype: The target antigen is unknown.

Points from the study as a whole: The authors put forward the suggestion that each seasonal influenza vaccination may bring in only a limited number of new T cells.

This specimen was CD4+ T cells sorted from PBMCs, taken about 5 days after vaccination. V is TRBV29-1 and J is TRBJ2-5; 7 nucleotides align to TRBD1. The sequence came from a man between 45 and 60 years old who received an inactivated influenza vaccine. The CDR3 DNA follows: TGCAGCGCGACCTTGGGGACAGTTCAAGAGACCCAGTACTTC. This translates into CSATLGTVQETQYF. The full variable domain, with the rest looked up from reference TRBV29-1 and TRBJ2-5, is SAVISQKPSRDICQRGTSLTIQCQVDSQVTMMFWYRQQPGQSLTLIATANQGSEATYESGFVIDKFPISRPNLTFSTLTVSNMSPEDSSIYLCSATLGTVQETQYFGPGTRLLVL.